This TCR beta chain was captured by sequencing in a study of OX40 agonist ivuxolimab in advanced cancers. Study as a whole: Anti-PD-1, anti-PD-L1 or anti-CTLA-4 therapy given earlier was allowed, and around 40% had some.

Comments on this clone: No antigen is known for it.

The length of the CDR3 is 13 residues. V gave up 2 bases and J gave up 3 bases, with 5 bases separating them. CDR1 and CDR2 (germline): GTSNPN, SVGIG (reference sequence). Study findings and constraints: With doses of 0.1 to 3.0 mg/kg, CD4+ and CD8+ blood T cells had undergone clonal expansion by week 6.

Only in-frame clones appear in the TCRdb table, and some are missing; sequencing was by immunoSEQ multiplex PCR. The table records about 35,000 clones, around four fifths of them present only once. Sequenced material: CD4+ or CD8+ T cells sorted from blood, taken in a trial of the OX40 agonist ivuxolimab. V and J are TRBV30 and TRBJ1-6; D is uncertain. This sequence originates from an adult with an advanced solid tumor such as melanoma, head and neck, liver or kidney cancer. CDR3 region: CAWSWYYNSPLHF. The CDR3 DNA reads TGTGCCTGGAGTTGGTACTATAATTCACCCCTCCACTTT.